Only a few counts were recorded for the clone carrying this T cell receptor (beta chain). Samples were taken several times over chemoradiotherapy. Produced via immunoSEQ multiplex PCR; TCRdb's table is partial and in-frame only. The data contain roughly 16,000 clones, over 90% of them singletons. This entry comes from a study of chemoradiotherapy in HPV16-positive cancers. The germline CDR1 and CDR2 sequences are SQVTM and ANQGSEA. This CDR3 spans 13 amino acids. The germline V and J ends were trimmed by 4 bases and 0 bases, with 9 bases remaining between them. The sample here was blood, taken from a patient who underwent chemoradiotherapy. This TCR came from a human donor with HPV-associated anogenital cancer. The chain couples TRBV29-1 to TRBJ1-1; no clear D gene. CDR3 protein: CSVGDIMNTEAFF. As DNA, the CDR3 is TGCAGCGTTGGAGACATCATGAACACTGAAGCTTTCTTT.